This record concerns one T cell receptor (beta chain) sequence. Per the original data handling: For nucleated cells, counts were estimated from reference gene primer amplification. TCRdb's table, derived via immunoSEQ multiplex PCR, lists solely in-frame clones and lacks some. The V and J calls and clone size are taken from that table; D and trimming were inferred from the DNA. The sample has some 240,000 clones; roughly 79% are singletons. This sample is drawn from a study of blood T cell repertoires in COVID-19. Overall study context: COVID-19 samples from acute and convalescent phases originated in the United States, Italy and Spain. T cells, B-cell-depleted T cells, or PBMCs provided the cDNA or gDNA that served as material.

Seattle participants joined during active infection and were tracked over time. The clonotype comes from a woman of 80 years or more with COVID-19, enrolled during active disease. What was sequenced was peripheral blood.

CDR3 nucleotides: TGTGCCAGCAGTCAGCGCACAGGGTTATATTCACCCCTCCACTTT. This gives the protein CASSQRTGLYSPLHF. The rearrangement joins TRBV6-6 to TRBJ1-6, with D perhaps matching TRBD1 (6 bases). With 5 bases removed from V and 8 bases from J, the gap between germline ends came to 16 bases. Germline lookup yields CDR1 MNHNY and CDR2 SVGAGI (reference sequence). The CDR3 consists of 15 residues.